Shown below are 23 T cell receptor beta chains from a single sample sequenced in a study of shared clonotypes between healthy human individuals. Here immunoSEQ multiplex PCR was the method, and the copy in TCRdb shows in-frame clones only, minus some. In the table there are fewer than 850,000 clones, 90% of which are singletons. Sequenced material: memory CD8+ T cells from PBMCs. Subset of the sample: CD45RO+ cells pooled with CCR7-negative TemRA cells. These receptors all come from a young man in good health. Some clones in this sample may be carry-over from other donors' samples.

V is TRBV27 and J is TRBJ2-1; tentatively, D is TRBD1 (6 bases). Per germline, CDR1 MNHEY and CDR2 SMNVEV (reference sequence). V was pared by 4 bases and J by 2 bases, with 18 bases between. The CDR3 covers 17 residues. The CDR3 is CASSSPFRDTAYNEQFF. The CDR3 coding sequence is TGTGCCAGCAGTTCACCCTTCCGGGACACCGCCTACAATGAGCAGTTCTTC.

The rearrangement links TRBV7-6 to TRBJ2-2; 10 bases fit TRBD2. The CDR3 runs to 18 residues. The junction had 14 bases not matched to a gene; V was cut back by 3 bases and J by 7 bases. Germline V CDR1 and CDR2: SGHVS, FNYEAQ. The CDR3 DNA reads TGTGCCAGCAGCTTCAAACCTCCGGGACTAGCGTTTGACGGGGAGCTGTTTTTT. It encodes CASSFKPPGLAFDGELFF.

The chain recombines TRBV5-6 with TRBJ2-7; 14 positions match TRBD2. V trimming: 4 bases; J trimming: 4 bases; junction bases outside the gene matches: 4. Germline CDR1 is SGHDT and CDR2 is YYEEEE. This CDR3 contains 15 residues. CDR3 sequence reads: CASSGGTSGGYEQYF. The CDR3 DNA reads TGTGCCAGCAGCGGAGGGACTAGCGGGGGATACGAGCAGTACTTC.

The rearrangement links TRBV28 to TRBJ2-7; D not certain. Between the trimmed V and J ends, which lost 4 bases and 2 bases, there was a span of 9 bases. The CDR3 runs 13 residues. Germline CDR1 MDHEN, CDR2 SYDVKM. This CDR3 reads CASSWTDPYEQYF. CDR3 nucleotide sequence: TGTGCCAGCAGTTGGACGGACCCCTACGAGCAGTACTTC.

The chain recombines TRBV7-9 with TRBJ2-5; 10 nucleotides align to TRBD2. The CDR3 contains 16 residues. Germline assignment: CDR1 SEHNR and CDR2 FQNEAQ (reference sequence). The J segment lost 3 bases and the V segment lost 1 base, leaving 5 bases of the junction unmatched. CDR3 sequence: CASSLGPSGSEETQYF. The DNA for the CDR3 is TGTGCCAGCAGCTTAGGGCCTAGCGGGAGCGAAGAGACCCAGTACTTC.

V usage is TRBV7-3 and J usage is TRBJ2-7, with D hard to call. CDR3 length: 13 residues. V lost 5 bases and J lost 3, with 11 bases in between. Germline-derived CDR1 and CDR2 are SGHTA and FQGTGA. CDR3 sequence (DNA): TGTGCCAGCAGCCGCTTGAGGTTCTACGAGCAGTACTTC. Encoded protein: CASSRLRFYEQYF.

The chain has TRBV19 and TRBJ2-1; 7 bases line up with TRBD2. Germline V CDR1 and CDR2: LNHDA, SQIVND (reference sequence). V lost 5 bases, J lost 0 bases, and 13 bases stayed unmatched. CDR3 length equals 18 residues. The DNA for the CDR3 is TGTGCCAGTAGTCCCGAGGGGCTAGCGGTATACTCCTACAATGAGCAGTTCTTC. Translated: CASSPEGLAVYSYNEQFF. The full variable domain, its missing parts supplied by reference TRBV19 and TRBJ2-1, is DGGITQSPKYLFRKEGQNVTLSCEQNLNHDAMYWYRQDPGQGLRLIYYSQIVNDFQKGDIAEGYSVSREKKESFPLTVTSAQKNPTAFYLCASSPEGLAVYSYNEQFFGPGTRLTVL.

The chain has TRBV28 and TRBJ1-1; D is ambiguous. The CDR3 length is 15 residues. Looked up from germline, CDR1 is MDHEN and CDR2 is SYDVKM. The V gene lost 2 bases and the J gene lost 7 bases, with 17 bases spanning the gap. CDR3 coding DNA: TGTGCCAGCAGTTTAATTTCGACTGTTTCACTTGAAGCTTTCTTT. Protein: CASSLISTVSLEAFF.

The chain has TRBV6-4 and TRBJ2-7; TRBD1 agrees at 7 bases. The germline gives CDR1 MRHNA, CDR2 SNTAGT. V lost 5 bases, J lost 6 bases, and 7 bases stayed unmatched. The CDR3 contains 13 residues. As DNA, the CDR3 is TGTGCCAGCAGTTTTCGGACAGGCGCCGAGCAGTACTTC. It is translated as CASSFRTGAEQYF.

The V and J genes are TRBV27 and TRBJ2-2; 7 nucleotides agree with TRBD1. Germline trimming cut 5 bases from V and 2 bases from J; bases unmatched to any gene: 14. This CDR3 comprises 18 residues. Germline CDR1 MNHEY, CDR2 SMNVEV (reference sequence). The CDR3 loop reads CASSPWTGPVLNTGELFF. The DNA of the CDR3 is TGTGCCAGCAGTCCTTGGACAGGCCCCGTCCTAAACACCGGGGAGCTGTTTTTT.

The gene calls are TRBV10-3 and TRBJ2-7; D uncertain. Germline values: CDR1 ENHRY, CDR2 SYGVKD. The CDR3 runs 13 residues. Trimming stripped 6 bases from V and 1 base from J, with 10 bases between. CDR3 in DNA: TGTGCCATCAGACCCGCCCAATCCTACGAGCAGTACTTC. Its protein is CAIRPAQSYEQYF.

The chain links TRBV7-8 to TRBJ2-6; D possibly corresponds to TRBD1 (6 bases). Per the germline V gene, CDR1 is SGHVS and CDR2 is FQNEAQ. This CDR3 comprises 19 residues. The V gene lost 5 bases and the J gene lost 0 bases, with 20 bases spanning the gap. This CDR3 reads CASSHRGQTTSSGANVLTF. The CDR3 nucleotides read TGTGCCAGCAGCCATCGAGGACAGACTACAAGCTCTGGGGCCAACGTCCTGACTTTC. The full variable domain, completed using reference TRBV7-8 and TRBJ2-6, is GAGVSQSPRYKVAKRGQDVALRCDPISGHVSLFWYQQALGQGPEFLTYFQNEAQLDKSGLPSDRFFAERPEGSVSTLKIQRTQQEDSAVYLCASSHRGQTTSSGANVLTFGAGSRLTVL.

J is TRBJ2-3 and V is TRBV28; the D gene is possibly TRBD2 (5 bases). V lost 3 bases to trimming and J lost 7 bases, with 8 bases between them. The germline CDR1 and CDR2 sequences are MDHEN and SYDVKM. The CDR3 covers 12 residues. The CDR3 region has the DNA TGTGCCAGCAGTTTGCGGGCTTATACGCAGTATTTT. It specifies CASSLRAYTQYF. Together with reference TRBV28 and TRBJ2-3, the CDR3 gives the full variable domain: DVKVTQSSRYLVKRTGEKVFLECVQDMDHENMFWYRQDPGLGLRLIYFSYDVKMKEKGDIPEGYSVSREKKERFSLILESASTNQTSMYLCASSLRAYTQYFGPGTRLTVL.

The rearrangement uses TRBV9 and TRBJ1-1; D might be TRBD1 (5 bases). CDR3 size: 13 residues. Trimming pared 1 base from V and 3 bases from J, leaving 7 bases between. Looked up from germline, CDR1 is SGDLS and CDR2 is YYNGEE. The CDR3 region has the DNA TGTGCCAGCAGCGTAATAGGGGACACTGAAGCTTTCTTT. Its translation is CASSVIGDTEAFF.

The chain joins TRBV28 to TRBJ2-5; 7 nucleotides match TRBD1. CDR3 length equals 15 residues. Germline V gene lookup returns CDR1 MDHEN and CDR2 SYDVKM. The V and J ends lost 6 bases and 2 bases, in that order; junction bases with no gene match: 9. The chain's CDR3 is CASSPGQLTQETQYF. CDR3 sequence (DNA): TGTGCCAGCAGCCCGGGACAGCTGACTCAAGAGACCCAGTACTTC.

The chain recombines TRBV13 with TRBJ1-3, with D possibly being TRBD1 (6 bases). Trimming took 5 bases from V and 4 from J, leaving 15 bases between them. CDR3 length: 15 residues. Germline CDR1 and CDR2: PRHDT and FYEKMQ (reference sequence). The chain's CDR3 is CASSPVGGPGNTIYF. CDR3 DNA: TGTGCCAGCAGCCCAGTGGGGGGGCCCGGAAACACCATATATTTT. The whole variable domain, filled in from reference TRBV13 and TRBJ1-3, reads AAGVIQSPRHLIKEKRETATLKCYPIPRHDTVYWYQQGPGQDPQFLISFYEKMQSDKGSIPDRFSAQQFSDYHSELNMSSLELGDSALYFCASSPVGGPGNTIYFGEGSWLTVV.

This clone was seen more than once but under ten times. J is TRBJ2-7 and V is TRBV2; 8 nucleotides match TRBD1. Losses at the gene ends were 6 bases for V and 3 bases for J; bases not matched to a gene: 13. The V gene's germline CDR1 is SNHLY and CDR2 FYNNEI. This CDR3 region has 16 residues. The DNA for the CDR3 is TGTGCCAGCAGGAACGGACAGGGAAAGGCTGGCTACGAGCAGTACTTC. It translates to CASRNGQGKAGYEQYF.

V and J are TRBV28 and TRBJ2-7, with TRBD2 identical over 10 bases. Germline lookup yields CDR1 MDHEN and CDR2 SYDVKM. The CDR3 contains 15 residues. Trimming cost V 6 bases and J 5 bases; bases outside gene matches: 10. In DNA, the CDR3 is TGTGCCAGCAGCCCCATGGGACTAGCGTTAGACGAGCAGTACTTC. Translating gives CASSPMGLALDEQYF.

The rearrangement joins TRBV6-6 to TRBJ2-7, with 8 bases that match TRBD2. V was pared by 8 bases and J by 5 bases, with 11 bases of the junction left unmatched. Germline loops: CDR1 MNHNY, CDR2 SVGAGI (reference sequence). The CDR3 has 14 residues. CDR3 DNA: TGTGCCAGCCGATTCGCGGGGGGACACGACGAGCAGTACTTC. Translated, it gives CASRFAGGHDEQYF.

This clone was recorded at least ten times. The same CDR3 also results from other DNA sequences found in this sample. V gene TRBV29-1 combines with J gene TRBJ1-1; 9 bases fit TRBD1. The V gene end was trimmed by 6 bases and the J gene end by 3 bases; junction bases not matched to a gene: 2. The CDR3 runs 12 residues. Germline CDR1 SQVTM, CDR2 ANQGSEA. CDR3 DNA sequence: TGCAGCGTCCGGACAGGGGACACTGAAGCTTTCTTT. Residues: CSVRTGDTEAFF.

The V call is TRBV7-3, the J call TRBJ2-1; possibly TRBD1 for D (5 bases). The CDR3 is 15 residues long. With 5 bases removed from V and 0 bases from J, the gap between germline ends came to 11 bases. Germline V lookup: CDR1 SGHTA, CDR2 FQGTGA. The chain's CDR3 is CASSRTQSSYNEQFF. The CDR3 region has the DNA TGTGCCAGCAGCCGGACACAGAGCTCCTACAATGAGCAGTTCTTC.

The rearrangement links TRBV27 to TRBJ2-7; no clear D. Germline CDR1 and CDR2: MNHEY and SMNVEV (reference sequence). This CDR3 is built from 12 residues. V gave up 6 bases and J gave up 6 bases, with 12 bases separating them. The CDR3 protein is CASSSPVSEQYF. The DNA for the CDR3 is TGTGCCAGCAGCTCCCCCGTCTCCGAGCAGTACTTC.

The V call is TRBV29-1, the J call TRBJ2-7, with D perhaps given as TRBD1 or TRBD2 (5 bases each). Germline-derived CDR1 and CDR2 are SQVTM and ANQGSEA. CDR3 length equals 11 residues. With 3 bases removed from V and 3 bases from J, the gap between germline ends came to 6 bases. CDR3 sequence: CSVERGYEQYF. The CDR3 DNA reads TGCAGCGTTGAGAGGGGCTACGAGCAGTACTTC.